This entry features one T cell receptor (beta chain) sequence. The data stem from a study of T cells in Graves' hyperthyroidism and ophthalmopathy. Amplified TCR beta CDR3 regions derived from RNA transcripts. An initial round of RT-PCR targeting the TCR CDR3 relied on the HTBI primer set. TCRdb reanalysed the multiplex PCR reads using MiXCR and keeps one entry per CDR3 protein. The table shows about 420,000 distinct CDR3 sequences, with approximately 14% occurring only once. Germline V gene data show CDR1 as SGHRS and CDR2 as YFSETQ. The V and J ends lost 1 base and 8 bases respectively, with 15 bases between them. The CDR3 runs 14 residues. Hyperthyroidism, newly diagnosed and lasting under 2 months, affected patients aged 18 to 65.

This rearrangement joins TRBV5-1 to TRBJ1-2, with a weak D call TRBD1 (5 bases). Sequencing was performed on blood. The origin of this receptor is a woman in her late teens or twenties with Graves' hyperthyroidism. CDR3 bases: TGCGCCAGCAGCTTGACGGGAGGGGAGGACGGCTACACCTTC. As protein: CASSLTGGEDGYTF.